The 19 T cell receptor beta chains reported below all come from one sample, sequenced in a study of cytomegalovirus exposure and HLA in healthy donors (dated by TCRdb to about 2017). The library was made by the immunoSEQ multiplex PCR assay. The multiplex PCR relied on a mix of 60 forward primers for TCR Vbeta segments and 13 reverse primers for TCR Jbeta segments. Here the immuneACCESS table is served through TCRdb, limited to in-frame sequences with V and J called. Missing clones are a known gap in these copies; in checked studies unresolved V genes cover under half, and the rest lacks a known reason. In this sample's table one finds about 52,000 clones. Of the sample, 9% to 15% is held by the ten largest clones. Source material: PBMCs. The receptors here all came from a woman aged 60 to 75 in good health and CMV-seropositive.

The V call is TRBV6-5, the J call TRBJ1-2, with a weak D call TRBD1 (5 bases). The germline V gene encodes CDR1 MNHEY and CDR2 SVGAGI. The CDR3 has 14 residues. V was trimmed by 5 bases and J by 4 bases, leaving 14 bases between them. Here the CDR3 reads CASSRSTEAYGYTF. CDR3 in DNA: TGTGCCAGCAGTAGATCGACAGAAGCCTATGGCTACACCTTC.

The rearrangement links TRBV27 to TRBJ2-7; D might be TRBD2 (5 bases). CDR3 length: 11 residues. Germline CDR1 and CDR2: MNHEY and SMNVEV (reference sequence). Trimming took 4 bases from V and 7 from J, leaving 8 bases between them. CDR3 in amino acids: CASSSSGEQYF. The CDR3 DNA reads as TGTGCCAGCAGTTCCTCGGGGGAGCAGTACTTC.

The V gene is TRBV6-5, the J gene TRBJ1-2, with 7 bases that match TRBD1. CDR1 and CDR2 from the germline V gene are MNHEY and SVGAGI. Losses at the gene ends were 0 bases for V and 4 bases for J; bases not matched to a gene: 2. This CDR3 has 14 residues. CDR3 DNA: TGTGCCAGCAGTTACTCCGGACAGGTCTATGGCTACACCTTC. Its protein is CASSYSGQVYGYTF.

This sequence joins TRBV5-1 and TRBJ2-7; the D is unclear. Germline CDR1 reads SGHRS; CDR2 reads YFSETQ. This CDR3 is 13 amino acids long. V gave up 0 bases and J gave up 4 bases, with 8 bases separating them. The CDR3 is CASSLGARYEQYF. Written as DNA, the CDR3 is TGCGCCAGCAGCTTGGGAGCTCGGTACGAGCAGTACTTC.

The chain employs TRBV18 and TRBJ2-7; 7 nucleotides align to TRBD1. The V gene's germline CDR1 is KGHSH and CDR2 LQKENI. Trimming cost V 5 bases and J 3 bases; bases outside gene matches: 4. CDR3 length equals 13 residues. The CDR3 nucleotides are TGTGCCAGCTCATATACAGGGGTCTACGAGCAGTACTTC. This sequence encodes CASSYTGVYEQYF.

This chain connects TRBV21-1 to TRBJ2-7; the table names TRBD1, a call not compared with the DNA. TRBV21-1 is shown as a pseudogene. The CDR3 has 12 residues. Written as DNA, the CDR3 is TGTGCCAGCGGACAGGGAGACTACGAGCAGTACTTC. Amino acids: CASGQGDYEQYF.

The J gene is TRBJ1-2, the V gene TRBV6-1; D might be TRBD1 (5 bases). The CDR3 is made up of 13 amino acids. The V and J ends lost 6 bases and 4 bases respectively, with 12 bases between them. CDR1 and CDR2 (germline): MNHNS, SASEGT. The CDR3 reads CASSQGGTYGYTF. DNA of the CDR3: TGTGCCAGCAGCCAAGGAGGGACCTATGGCTACACCTTC.

This chain uses TRBV2 with TRBJ2-3; 12 bases fit TRBD2. J lost 0 bases, V lost 5 bases, and 6 bases had no gene match. CDR1 and CDR2 from the germline V gene are SNHLY and FYNNEI. CDR3 length: 17 residues. In DNA form, the CDR3 reads TGTGCCAGCAGTAAAGAGGGACTAGCGGGTAGCACAGATACGCAGTATTTT. Translated: CASSKEGLAGSTDTQYF. The whole variable domain, remainder taken from reference TRBV2 and TRBJ2-3, is EPEVTQTPSHQVTQMGQEVILRCVPISNHLYFYWYRQILGQKVEFLVSFYNNEISEKSEIFDDQFSVERPDGSNFTLKIRSTKLEDSAMYFCASSKEGLAGSTDTQYFGPGTRLTVL.

The chain uses TRBV6-5 and TRBJ1-6; the match to TRBD1 covers 8 bases. CDR1 MNHEY and CDR2 SVGAGI come from the germline V gene. Trimming cost V 6 bases and J 9 bases; bases outside gene matches: 7. CDR3 length equals 14 residues. This CDR3 reads CASRPDRGVSPLHF. DNA of the CDR3: TGTGCCAGCAGGCCAGACAGGGGTGTTTCACCCCTCCACTTT.

V gene TRBV29-1 combines with J gene TRBJ2-7; D not resolved. The germline V and J ends were trimmed by 5 bases and 5 bases, with 10 bases remaining between them. This CDR3 comprises 11 residues. CDR1 and CDR2 from the germline V gene are SQVTM and ANQGSEA. CDR3 amino acids: CSVSYDHEQYF. CDR3 nucleotides: TGCAGCGTTTCCTACGATCACGAGCAGTACTTC.

The V gene is TRBV4-2, the J gene TRBJ2-1; 9 positions agree with TRBD2. The length of the CDR3 is 16 residues. The trim removed 0 bases at V and 5 bases at J, leaving 5 bases unmatched. Germline CDR1 is LGHNA and CDR2 is YNFKEQ. CDR3 DNA sequence: TGTGCCAGCAGCCAAGATGAGCGGGGGGCCGACAATGAGCAGTTCTTC. Amino acid sequence: CASSQDERGADNEQFF.

The chain is built from TRBV10-3 and TRBJ1-4, with D unclear. The ends were cut back, 4 bases at V and 4 bases at J, with 4 bases in the middle. The germline gives CDR1 ENHRY, CDR2 SYGVKD. This CDR3 region has 12 residues. The CDR3 here is CAISAHNEKLFF. The CDR3 DNA reads TGTGCCATCAGTGCCCATAATGAAAAACTGTTTTTT.

A note on this clone: Other DNA variants within this sample encode the same CDR3. The V gene is TRBV6-5, the J gene TRBJ1-2; perhaps TRBD1 as D (6 bases). V lost 7 bases and J lost 0, with 6 bases in between. The CDR3 extends over 12 amino acids. The germline V gene encodes CDR1 MNHEY and CDR2 SVGAGI. In nucleotides, the CDR3 is TGTGCCAGCAAGGGGGCTAACTATGGCTACACCTTC. This encodes CASKGANYGYTF.

The V call is TRBV6-1, the J call TRBJ1-5; TRBD1 agrees at 7 bases. V shed 6 bases, J shed 3 bases, and the junction held 8 bases outside the gene matches. This CDR3 region has 15 residues. Per the germline V gene, CDR1 is MNHNS and CDR2 is SASEGT. CDR3 DNA sequence: TGTGCCAGCAGAACCCGTGGACAGGACAATCAGCCCCAGCATTTT. Amino acid sequence: CASRTRGQDNQPQHF.

V is TRBV25-1 and J is TRBJ1-1, with TRBD1 matching over 9 bases. J lost 6 bases, V lost 4 bases, and 3 bases had no gene match. The CDR3 has 13 amino acids. Germline loops: CDR1 MGHDK, CDR2 SYGVNS. CDR3 in amino acids: CASSVGQGAEAFF. CDR3 sequence (DNA): TGTGCCAGCAGTGTGGGACAGGGCGCTGAAGCTTTCTTT.

This rearrangement joins TRBV7-2 to TRBJ1-5, with no clear D. The length of the CDR3 is 14 residues. Germline CDR1 is SGHTA and CDR2 is FQGNSA. V lost 3 bases, J lost 3 bases, and 9 bases lay in between. CDR3 in amino acids: CASSFSTNNQPQHF. The CDR3 DNA is TGTGCCAGCAGCTTTTCTACGAACAATCAGCCCCAGCATTTT.

The chain has TRBV18 and TRBJ2-3; maybe TRBD1 (5 bases). CDR3 size: 13 residues. Between the trimmed V and J ends, which lost 1 base and 3 bases, there was a span of 5 bases. Germline lookup yields CDR1 KGHSH and CDR2 LQKENI. The CDR3 is CASSPQGTDTQYF. DNA for the CDR3: TGTGCCAGCTCACCACAGGGGACAGATACGCAGTATTTT. The variable domain in full, completed from reference TRBV18 and TRBJ2-3, reads NAGVMQNPRHLVRRRGQEARLRCSPMKGHSHVYWYRQLPEEGLKFMVYLQKENIIDESGMPKERFSAEFPKEGPSILRIQQVVRGDSAAYFCASSPQGTDTQYFGPGTRLTVL.

The V call is TRBV7-8, the J call TRBJ2-2, with 7 bases matching TRBD1. The CDR3 is made up of 16 amino acids. CDR1 SGHVS and CDR2 FQNEAQ come from the germline V gene. Trimming removed 1 base from V and 7 bases from J; junction bases left unmatched: 9. The chain's CDR3 is CASSLGGTAKDGELFF. DNA for the CDR3: TGTGCCAGCAGCTTAGGTGGGACAGCTAAGGACGGGGAGCTGTTTTTT.

Comments on this clone: In the same sample, other DNA sequences code for this CDR3. The chain uses TRBV5-6 and TRBJ1-6; 8 bases align to TRBD1. V gave up 1 base and J gave up 10 bases; unmatched junction bases: 10. The length of the CDR3 is 16 residues. Germline CDR1 reads SGHDT; CDR2 reads YYEEEE. CDR3 region: CASSLIDYRGSSPLHF. The CDR3 coding sequence is TGTGCCAGCAGCTTGATTGACTACAGGGGGAGCTCACCCCTCCACTTT.